The 8 T cell receptor beta chains given below trace back to one sample, sequenced in a study of blood T cell repertoires in COVID-19. Repertoires were generated with immunoSEQ multiplex PCR, while TCRdb's copy carries only in-frame clones and drops some. Here the sample spans fewer than 300,000 clones, around 86% being singletons. The material sequenced was PBMCs or T cells enriched from blood (not recorded which). The receptor set was obtained from a man between 18 and 29 years old who had recovered from COVID-19.

The DNA for the CDR3 is TGTGCCAGCAGCCAAGGAACAGGGCGCTGGACTGAAGCTTTCTTT. It codes for CASSQGTGRWTEAFF. The chain combines TRBV3-1 (or the pseudogene TRBV3-2) with TRBJ1-1, with a tentative D call TRBD1 (6 bases). The germline V gene encodes CDR1 LGHDT and CDR2 YNNKEL (reference sequence). The CDR3 totals 15 residues. V was trimmed by 1 base and J by 5 bases, leaving 14 bases between them.

V is TRBV18 and J is TRBJ2-1; 9 nucleotides align to TRBD1. CDR3 length equals 14 residues. Germline V gene sequence: CDR1 KGHSH, CDR2 LQKENI. The V segment lost 3 bases and the J segment 9 bases; nucleotides outside the gene matches: 6. CDR3 sequence: CASSPGQGIREQFF. CDR3 sequence (DNA): TGTGCCAGCTCACCGGGACAGGGAATCCGTGAGCAGTTCTTC.

In the case of this clone: Other DNA sequences in the sample encode the same CDR3. The chain couples TRBV5-1 to TRBJ2-1; 10 bases map to TRBD2. J was trimmed by 7 bases and V by 0 bases; bases with no gene match: 4. Germline V gene lookup returns CDR1 SGHRS and CDR2 YFSETQ. CDR3 size: 15 residues. The DNA of the CDR3 is TGCGCCAGCAGCTTGGCCCTAGCGGGAGTTAATGAGCAGTTCTTC. The encoded protein is CASSLALAGVNEQFF.

The V call is TRBV6-5, the J call TRBJ1-2; no firm D call. V lost 2 bases and J lost 5, with 15 bases in between. This CDR3 has 15 residues. The germline V gene has CDR1 MNHEY and CDR2 SVGAGI. The CDR3 loop is CASSYKTSTLYGYTF. In DNA form, the CDR3 reads TGTGCCAGCAGTTACAAAACCTCGACACTTTATGGCTACACCTTC.

The rearrangement uses TRBV3-1 (or the pseudogene TRBV3-2) and TRBJ2-3; TRBD2 is a possible D gene (5 bases). This CDR3 has 13 amino acids. Deletions cut 0 bases from V and 10 bases from J, with 11 bases between. Germline V gene data show CDR1 as LGHDT and CDR2 as YNNKEL (reference sequence). The CDR3 bases are TGTGCCAGCAGCCAAGATGGGGAGAATGCGCAGTATTTT. This gives the protein CASSQDGENAQYF.

J is TRBJ2-1 and V is TRBV27, with 14 bases fitting TRBD2. This CDR3 comprises 18 residues. The germline V gene encodes CDR1 MNHEY and CDR2 SMNVEV (reference sequence). V lost 5 bases to trimming and J lost 6 bases; unmatched junction nucleotides: 12. CDR3 in DNA: TGTGCCAGCAGTCCCCGGACTAGCGGGAGGAGATTCTCCAATGAGCAGTTCTTC. Its translation is CASSPRTSGRRFSNEQFF.

The chain recombines TRBV9 with TRBJ2-1; maybe TRBD1 (6 bases). CDR1 SGDLS and CDR2 YYNGEE come from the germline V gene. V shed 3 bases and J shed 8 bases, with 18 bases lying between them. The CDR3 totals 15 residues. The CDR3 DNA sequence: TGTGCCAGCAGCGAGGGGACATCCCCGCGTGATGAGCAGTTCTTC. It yields the protein CASSEGTSPRDEQFF.

This clone is categorized as medium-sized (0.01 to 0.1%). CDR3 residues: CASSIKYGRHTDTQYF. CDR3 sequence (DNA): TGTGCCAGCAGTATAAAGTACGGGAGACACACAGATACGCAGTATTTT. The V and J genes are TRBV28 and TRBJ2-3; maybe TRBD2 (6 bases). This CDR3 has 16 amino acids. Germline values: CDR1 MDHEN, CDR2 SYDVKM. V was cut by 5 bases and J by 2 bases, with 17 bases left in between.